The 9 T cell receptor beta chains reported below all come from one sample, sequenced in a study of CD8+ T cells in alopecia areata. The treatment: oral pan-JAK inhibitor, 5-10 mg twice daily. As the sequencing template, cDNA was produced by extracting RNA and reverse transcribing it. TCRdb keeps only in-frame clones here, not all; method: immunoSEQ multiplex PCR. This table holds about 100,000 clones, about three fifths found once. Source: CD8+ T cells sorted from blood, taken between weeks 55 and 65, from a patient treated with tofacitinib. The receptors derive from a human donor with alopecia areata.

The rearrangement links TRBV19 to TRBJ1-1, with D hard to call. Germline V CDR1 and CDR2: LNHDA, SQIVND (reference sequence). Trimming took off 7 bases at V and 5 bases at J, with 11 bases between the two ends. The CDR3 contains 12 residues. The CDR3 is CASKLGLTEAFF. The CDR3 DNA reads TGTGCCAGTAAGCTGGGGTTAACTGAAGCTTTCTTT.

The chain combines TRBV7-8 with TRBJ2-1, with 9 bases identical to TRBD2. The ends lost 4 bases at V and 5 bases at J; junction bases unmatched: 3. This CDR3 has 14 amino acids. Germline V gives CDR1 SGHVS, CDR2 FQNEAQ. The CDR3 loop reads CASSSSGADNEQFF. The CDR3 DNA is TGTGCCAGCAGCTCTAGCGGGGCGGACAATGAGCAGTTCTTC.

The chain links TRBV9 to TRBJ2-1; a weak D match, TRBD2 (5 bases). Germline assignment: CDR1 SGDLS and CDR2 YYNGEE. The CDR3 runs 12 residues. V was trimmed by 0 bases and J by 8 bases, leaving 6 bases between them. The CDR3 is CASSVVGDEQFF. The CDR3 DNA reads TGTGCCAGCAGCGTAGTCGGGGATGAGCAGTTCTTC. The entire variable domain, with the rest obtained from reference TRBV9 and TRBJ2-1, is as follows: DSGVTQTPKHLITATGQRVTLRCSPRSGDLSVYWYQQSLDQGLQFLIQYYNGEERAKGNILERFSAQQFPDLHSELNLSSLELGDSALYFCASSVVGDEQFFGPGTRLTVL.

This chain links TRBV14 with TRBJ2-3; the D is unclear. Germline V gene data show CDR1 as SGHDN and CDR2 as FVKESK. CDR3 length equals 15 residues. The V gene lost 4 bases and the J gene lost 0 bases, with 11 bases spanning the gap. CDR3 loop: CASSPGRTSTDTQYF. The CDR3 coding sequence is TGTGCCAGCAGCCCCGGTAGAACTAGCACAGATACGCAGTATTTT.

CDR3 sequence: CASSHPKAPGEQYF. CDR3 DNA sequence: TGTGCCAGCAGCCATCCCAAAGCACCCGGCGAGCAGTACTTC. J is TRBJ2-7 and V is TRBV4-2; D gene unclear. The CDR3 has 14 amino acids. Germline V gene lookup returns CDR1 LGHNA and CDR2 YNFKEQ. V shed 3 bases and J shed 6 bases, with 15 bases lying between them.

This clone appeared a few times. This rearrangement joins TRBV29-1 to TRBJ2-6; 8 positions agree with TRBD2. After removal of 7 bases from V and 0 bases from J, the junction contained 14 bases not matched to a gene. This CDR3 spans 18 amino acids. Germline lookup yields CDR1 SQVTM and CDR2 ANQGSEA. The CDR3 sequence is CSAIAGTSINSGANVLTF. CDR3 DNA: TGCAGCGCTATCGCCGGGACTAGTATCAACTCTGGGGCCAACGTCCTGACTTTC.

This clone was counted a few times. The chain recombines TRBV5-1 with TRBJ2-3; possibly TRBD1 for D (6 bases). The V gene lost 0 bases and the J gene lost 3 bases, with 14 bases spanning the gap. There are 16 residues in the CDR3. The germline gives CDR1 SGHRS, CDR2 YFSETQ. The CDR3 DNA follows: TGCGCCAGCAGCTTGGCGCCAGGGACAATTACAGATACGCAGTATTTT. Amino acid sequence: CASSLAPGTITDTQYF. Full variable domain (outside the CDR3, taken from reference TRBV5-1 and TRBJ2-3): KAGVTQTPRYLIKTRGQQVTLSCSPISGHRSVSWYQQTPGQGLQFLFEYFSETQRNKGNFPGRFSGRQFSNSRSEMNVSTLELGDSALYLCASSLAPGTITDTQYFGPGTRLTVL.

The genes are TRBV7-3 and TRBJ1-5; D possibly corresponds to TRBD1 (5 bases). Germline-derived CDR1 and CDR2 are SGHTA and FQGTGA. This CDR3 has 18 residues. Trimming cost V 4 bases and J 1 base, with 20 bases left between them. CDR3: CASSCQMVAGPSNQPQHF. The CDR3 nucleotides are TGTGCCAGCAGCTGTCAAATGGTGGCAGGGCCGAGCAATCAGCCCCAGCATTTT.

CDR3 residues: CASSFGGAEGSQPQHF. CDR3 nucleotides: TGTGCCAGCAGCTTCGGTGGGGCAGAAGGGAGTCAGCCCCAGCATTTT. The rearrangement joins TRBV5-4 to TRBJ1-5; D is perhaps TRBD1 (5 bases). The CDR3 has 16 residues. V was clipped by 2 bases and J by 6 bases, with 18 bases between them. CDR1 is SGHNT and CDR2 is YYREEE in the germline V gene (reference sequence).